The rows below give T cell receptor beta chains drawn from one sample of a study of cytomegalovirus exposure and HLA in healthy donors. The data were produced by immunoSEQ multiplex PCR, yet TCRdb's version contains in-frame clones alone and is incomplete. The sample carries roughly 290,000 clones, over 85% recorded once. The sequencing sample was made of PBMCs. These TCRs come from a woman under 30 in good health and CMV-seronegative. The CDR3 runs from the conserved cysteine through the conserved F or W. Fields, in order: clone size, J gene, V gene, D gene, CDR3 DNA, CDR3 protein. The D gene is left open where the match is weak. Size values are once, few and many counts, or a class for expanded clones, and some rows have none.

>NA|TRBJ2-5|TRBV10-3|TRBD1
TGTGCCATCAGCGGACAGGGGAAGGAGACCCAGTACTTC
CAISGQGKETQYF
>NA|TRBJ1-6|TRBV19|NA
TGTGCCAGTAGTATAGATCCCAAGAGCAATTCACCCCTCCACTTT
CASSIDPKSNSPLHF
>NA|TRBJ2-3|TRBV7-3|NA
TGTGCCAGCAGCTTGTGGGGGCTTTCTAGCACAGATACGCAGTATTTT
CASSLWGLSSTDTQYF
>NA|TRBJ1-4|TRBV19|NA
TGTGCCAGTAGTACACAACAGGGTTACTTGTCTGGTAATGAAAAACTGTTTTTT
CASSTQQGYLSGNEKLFF
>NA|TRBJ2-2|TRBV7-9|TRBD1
TGTGCCAGCAGCCGTCCCGGGACAGGGACCACCGGGGAGCTGTTTTTT
CASSRPGTGTTGELFF
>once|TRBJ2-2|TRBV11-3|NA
TGTGCCAGCAGCTTTGGGGGGGGGCGTGGAACCGGGGAGCTGTTTTTT
CASSFGGGRGTGELFF
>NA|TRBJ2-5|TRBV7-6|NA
TGTGCCAGCAGCTCTCAGGGGGAGACCCAGTACTTC
CASSSQGETQYF
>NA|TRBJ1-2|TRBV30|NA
TGTGCCTGGAGTCCGGACTCAAGCTATGGCTACACCTTC
CAWSPDSSYGYTF
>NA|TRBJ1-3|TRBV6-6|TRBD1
TGTGCCAGCAGTTGGGACAGCTCTGGAAACACCATATATTTT
CASSWDSSGNTIYF
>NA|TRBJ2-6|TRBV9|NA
TGTGCCAGCAGCGTAGGGTCAGGGTCTACCGGGGCCAACGTCCTGACTTTC
CASSVGSGSTGANVLTF
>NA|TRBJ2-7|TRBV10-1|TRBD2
TGCGCCAGCAGTGAGTCCCAAGCGGGGGGCTCCTACGAGCAGTACTTC
CASSESQAGGSYEQYF
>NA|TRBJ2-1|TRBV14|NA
TGTGCCAGCCGCTCGCGGGGCCGGTCCTACAATGAGCAGTTCTTC
CASRSRGRSYNEQFF
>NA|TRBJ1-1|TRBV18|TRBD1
TGTGCCAGCTCACCCGACAGGGACACTGAAGCTTTCTTT
CASSPDRDTEAFF
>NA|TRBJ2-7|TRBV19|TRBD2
TGTGCCAGTAGTATAGTTGCTAGCGGGGGAACCTACGAGCAGTACTTC
CASSIVASGGTYEQYF
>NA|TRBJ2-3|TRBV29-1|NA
TGCAGCGTTGAGACCACCGAAACAGGGTGGTATTTT
CSVETTETGWYF
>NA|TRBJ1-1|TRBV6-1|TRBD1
TGTGCCAGCAGGGCGGGACAGTTGATCGCTGAAGCTTTCTTT
CASRAGQLIAEAFF
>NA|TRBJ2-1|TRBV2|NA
TGTGCCAGCACGGAGGGAAAGGTCAATGAGCAGTTCTTC
CASTEGKVNEQFF
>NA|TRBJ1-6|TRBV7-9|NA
TGTGCCAGCAGCCTTGGGCAGATGGGCTCACCCCTCCACTTT
CASSLGQMGSPLHF
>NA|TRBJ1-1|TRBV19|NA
TGTGCCAGTATCGTTTCAGAGGCCGCGGGGAACACTGAAGCTTTCTTT
CASIVSEAAGNTEAFF
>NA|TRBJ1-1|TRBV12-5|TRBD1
TGTGCTAGTGGTTTGGTACAGGGGTACACTGAAGCTTTCTTT
CASGLVQGYTEAFF
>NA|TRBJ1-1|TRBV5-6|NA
TGTGCCAGCAGCTTCGACAGAGGGAACACTGAAGCTTTCTTT
CASSFDRGNTEAFF
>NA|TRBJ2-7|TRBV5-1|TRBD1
TGCGCCAGCCGACCCCCAACAGGGGGAAGGACTGGATACGAGCAGTACTTC
CASRPPTGGRTGYEQYF
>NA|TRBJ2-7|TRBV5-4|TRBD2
TGTGCCAGCAGCACCGGGACTAGCGGGGCCTACGAGCAGTACTTC
CASSTGTSGAYEQYF
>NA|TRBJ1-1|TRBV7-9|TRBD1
TGTTCCAGCAGCCCACCTATTAGACGACAGGGCTTGAACACTGAAGCTTTCTTT
CSSSPPIRRQGLNTEAFF
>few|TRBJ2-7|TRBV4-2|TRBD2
TGTGCCAGCAGCCAAATAGCGGGGGCCGTATACGAGCAGTACTTC
CASSQIAGAVYEQYF
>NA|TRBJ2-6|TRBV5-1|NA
TGCGCCAGCAGAGGGCTCTTCTCTCAGGAGGTTCTCGGGGCCAACGTCCTGACTTTC
CASRGLFSQEVLGANVLTF
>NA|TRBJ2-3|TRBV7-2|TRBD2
TGTGCCAGCAGCCCTCGGACTAGCGGGTCAGATACGCAGTATTTT
CASSPRTSGSDTQYF
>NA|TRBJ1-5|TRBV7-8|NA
TGTGCCAGCAGCTTAGGTCCCCAGGGATTCAATCAGCCCCAGCATTTT
CASSLGPQGFNQPQHF
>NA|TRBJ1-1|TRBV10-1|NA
TGCGCCAGCAGTGACCCCACAGGGCCGGCTTTCTTT
CASSDPTGPAFF
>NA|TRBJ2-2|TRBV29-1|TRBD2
TGCAGCGCCCTGGGCGGGGGAGGGACCGGGGAGCTGTTTTTT
CSALGGGGTGELFF
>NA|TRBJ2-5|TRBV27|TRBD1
TGTGCCAGCAGTTCCCCGACAGGGGGCCTCGAGACCCAGTACTTC
CASSSPTGGLETQYF
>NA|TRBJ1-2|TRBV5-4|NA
TGTGCCAGCAGCTTGGCCGGACAGCCAGCTAACTATGGCTACACCTTC
CASSLAGQPANYGYTF
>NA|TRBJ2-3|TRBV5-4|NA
TGTGCCAGCAGTCTCACAGATACGCAGTATTTT
CASSLTDTQYF
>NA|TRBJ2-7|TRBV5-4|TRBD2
TGTGCCAGCAGCTTGAATCGGGGGGAGTCCTCCGAGCAGTACTTC
CASSLNRGESSEQYF
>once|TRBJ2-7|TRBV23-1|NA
TGCGCCAGCAGTCATAGGGTCCAACATCACAGGTCGACCTACGAGCAGTACTTC
CASSHRVQHHRSTYEQYF
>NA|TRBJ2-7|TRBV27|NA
TGTGCCAGCAAACTCCGGGACTCCTACGAGCAGTACTTC
CASKLRDSYEQYF
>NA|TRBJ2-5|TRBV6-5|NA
TGTGCCAGCGGGTCGACTAGTCAGTACTTC
CASGSTSQYF
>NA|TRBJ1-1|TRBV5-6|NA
TGTGCCAGCAGCTTTGGCGTTGCGGGCACTGAAGCTTTCTTT
CASSFGVAGTEAFF
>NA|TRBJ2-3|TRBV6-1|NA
TGTGCCAGCAGCTACGGGGGAGCCTCAGATACGCAGTATTTT
CASSYGGASDTQYF
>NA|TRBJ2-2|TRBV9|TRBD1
TGTGCCAGCAGCGCGGGACAGGGCACCGGGGAGCTGTTTTTT
CASSAGQGTGELFF
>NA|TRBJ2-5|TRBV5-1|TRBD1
TGCGCCAGCAGCTACAGGGGGCAGTACCAAGAGACCCAGTACTTC
CASSYRGQYQETQYF
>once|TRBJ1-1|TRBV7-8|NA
TGTGCCAGCAGCCTTGTACGAGAGGGCAGCTTCGCTTTCTTT
CASSLVREGSFAFF
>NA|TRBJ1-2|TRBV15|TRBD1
TGTGCCACCAGCACGGGACAGGGTATCACCCATGGCTACACCTTC
CATSTGQGITHGYTF